This T cell receptor beta chain was found in a study of shared clonotypes between healthy human individuals (TCRdb year 2020). Broadly, across the study: Two women and three men aged 18 to 49 years were included in the cohort. For each donor, CD4 naive and CD4 memory were each run on three plates, CD8 naive on two plates, and CD8 memory on one plate. To estimate repertoire size and how much clonotype sharing occurs between individuals, the study deeply sequenced the blood TCR repertoires of about five healthy adults. Different laboratories and diverse techniques were used to prepare libraries and sequence TCR repertoires, to increase sequencing depth and limit assay-specific biases. Per donor, leukapheresis produced somewhere between about 0.85 and 8.9 billion PBMCs. Here is what the overall study found, with its caveats: Pairwise subsampling led to the expectation that sequencing depth would affect the degree of clonotype sharing among donors. Sampling was restricted to blood, and TCR repertoires in tissue are likely to differ from TCR repertoires in blood. Incomplete sequencing was indicated by rarefaction of sorted-subset datasets, despite the large sequencing depth. About 4.5% of naive CD4, 3% to 4% of naive CD8, approximately 2% of memory CD4, and approximately 0.4% of memory CD8 clonotypes were shared across several donors. Naive subsets generally had larger estimated clonotype richness than memory subsets. Because the study included only a small number of donors, the genetic and exposure-history diversity represented was limited. Higher generation probabilities were observed for clonotypes shared by all four sorted-subset donors than for non-shared clonotypes.

Ends trimmed: V by 0 bases, J by 3 bases; bases unmatched to a gene: 2. Taken from the germline V gene, the CDR1 and CDR2 loops are SGDLS and YYNGEE. The CDR3 has 14 amino acids, counting the end cysteine and phenylalanine. Only the CDR3 DNA stays, 42 bases, in frame from base 1. Notes on this clone: It lacks a known antigen. The sample holds no much larger clone one base away, and base qualities are not on file. This specimen includes other DNA sequences encoding the same CDR3.

Using the deep immunoSEQ assay, TCR CDR3 regions were amplified from genomic DNA by multiplex PCR. Extracted genomic DNA from each cell subset was spread evenly across all wells of several immunoSEQ 96-well plates, with each plate serving as a replicate. For sorted subsets, around 200 ng genomic DNA, equal to 25,000 to 35,000 T cell genomes, was loaded into each replicate PCR. Purified libraries were measured with a Qubit 3.0 fluorometer, size-checked on a Bioanalyzer 2100, and measured again with the KAPA Library Quantification kit. Every immunoSEQ 96-well plate was sequenced on a separate single-read 150-cycle Illumina NextSeq 550 flow cell. The paper's data handling went like this. The immunoSEQ output contained only junctional sequences without quality scores, so filtering could not match that applied to full-length reads. Sequences were annotated with PyIR, a Python wrapper for IgBLAST v1.9, using IMGT germline references to assign V/J genes and CDR3. Reads were removed for weak V/J assignments (E-value above 1e-6), missing CDR3, stop codons, out-of-frame junctions, or ambiguous translated residues. V3J clonotypes were defined as sequences sharing an identical inferred V gene, J gene, and CDR3 amino acid sequence. Percentage overlap between repertoires was computed as shared unique clonotypes divided by the size of the smaller repertoire. Repertoire richness was assessed with RTK rarefaction, the Chao1 estimator, and Recon v2.1 estimates of unobserved clonotypes. Generation probabilities were computed with OLGA for all TCRbeta clonotypes obtained by the gDNA method from several donors. This immuneACCESS table, as held by TCRdb, lists in-frame sequences with V and J called but not all clones. Of the missing ones, under half trace to an unresolved V gene in checked studies; the others have no known cause. D and trimming were read from the DNA, whereas the V and J calls and clone size are those reported in that table. A total of roughly 2.1 million clones appear in this sample, more than 85% of them only once. More than 1.5% of the sample belongs to the ten largest clones.

CD8 naive samples consisted of CD45RO-negative cells that were positively selected for CCR7, yielding a CD45RA+CCR7+ population without TemRA cells. The donors were healthy, HIV-negative adults with no recently reported acute infections or vaccinations. Every donor was a Caucasian adult living in Nashville, Tennessee, USA. Blood was obtained by leukapheresis, after which PBMCs were separated by Ficoll-Histopaque density gradient centrifugation and cryopreserved in liquid nitrogen vapor phase. Analytical flow cytometry was used to check the purity and quantity of each magnetically sorted T cell population. From each sorted fraction, genomic DNA was isolated and quantified by UV absorbance on a Nanodrop 2000c.

This receptor chain uses TRBV9 and TRBJ2-7, with TRBD1 identical over 8 junction bases. Sample: naive CD8+ T cells from PBMCs. The cell subset or site label for this specimen denotes: CD45RA+CCR7+. This TCR was recovered from a man aged 18-30 years in good health. Some clones in this sample may be carry-over from other donors' samples. The nucleotide sequence is TGTGCCAGCAGCGTAGGAGGACAGGGCTACGAGCAGTACTTC. Translated, it reads CASSVGGQGYEQYF.